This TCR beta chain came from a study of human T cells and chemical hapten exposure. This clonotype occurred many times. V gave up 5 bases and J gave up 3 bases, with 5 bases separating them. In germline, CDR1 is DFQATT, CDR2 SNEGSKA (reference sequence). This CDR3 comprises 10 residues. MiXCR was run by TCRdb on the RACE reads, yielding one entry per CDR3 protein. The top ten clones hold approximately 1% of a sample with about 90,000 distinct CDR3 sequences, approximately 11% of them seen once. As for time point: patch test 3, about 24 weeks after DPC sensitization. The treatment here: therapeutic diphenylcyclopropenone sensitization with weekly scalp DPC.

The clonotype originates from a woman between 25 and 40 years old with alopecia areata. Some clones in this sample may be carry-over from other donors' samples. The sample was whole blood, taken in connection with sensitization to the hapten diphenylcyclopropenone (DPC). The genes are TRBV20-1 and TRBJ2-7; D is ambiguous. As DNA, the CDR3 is TGCAGTGCTGGATACTACGAGCAGTACTTC. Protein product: CSAGYYEQYF.